Below, one T cell receptor (beta chain) is given with its context. The sample is drawn from a study of T cell changes during pregnancy in multiple sclerosis. Data came from immunoSEQ multiplex PCR; TCRdb stores just in-frame clones and leaves some out. In the table there are approximately 47,000 clones, approximately 93% of which are singletons. Germline V gene lookup returns CDR1 SGHNT and CDR2 YYREEE (reference sequence). The CDR3 length is 14 residues. V lost 4 bases and J lost 5, with 12 bases in between. Source: CD4+ T cells from peripheral blood mononuclear cells, taken in the first trimester of pregnancy. V and J are TRBV5-4 and TRBJ1-4; D call uncertain. The sequence was collected from a female donor with multiple sclerosis, enrolled in a pregnancy study. The CDR3 sequence: CASSPPGPNEKLFF. CDR3 coding DNA: TGTGCCAGCAGCCCTCCAGGTCCAAATGAAAAACTGTTTTTT.